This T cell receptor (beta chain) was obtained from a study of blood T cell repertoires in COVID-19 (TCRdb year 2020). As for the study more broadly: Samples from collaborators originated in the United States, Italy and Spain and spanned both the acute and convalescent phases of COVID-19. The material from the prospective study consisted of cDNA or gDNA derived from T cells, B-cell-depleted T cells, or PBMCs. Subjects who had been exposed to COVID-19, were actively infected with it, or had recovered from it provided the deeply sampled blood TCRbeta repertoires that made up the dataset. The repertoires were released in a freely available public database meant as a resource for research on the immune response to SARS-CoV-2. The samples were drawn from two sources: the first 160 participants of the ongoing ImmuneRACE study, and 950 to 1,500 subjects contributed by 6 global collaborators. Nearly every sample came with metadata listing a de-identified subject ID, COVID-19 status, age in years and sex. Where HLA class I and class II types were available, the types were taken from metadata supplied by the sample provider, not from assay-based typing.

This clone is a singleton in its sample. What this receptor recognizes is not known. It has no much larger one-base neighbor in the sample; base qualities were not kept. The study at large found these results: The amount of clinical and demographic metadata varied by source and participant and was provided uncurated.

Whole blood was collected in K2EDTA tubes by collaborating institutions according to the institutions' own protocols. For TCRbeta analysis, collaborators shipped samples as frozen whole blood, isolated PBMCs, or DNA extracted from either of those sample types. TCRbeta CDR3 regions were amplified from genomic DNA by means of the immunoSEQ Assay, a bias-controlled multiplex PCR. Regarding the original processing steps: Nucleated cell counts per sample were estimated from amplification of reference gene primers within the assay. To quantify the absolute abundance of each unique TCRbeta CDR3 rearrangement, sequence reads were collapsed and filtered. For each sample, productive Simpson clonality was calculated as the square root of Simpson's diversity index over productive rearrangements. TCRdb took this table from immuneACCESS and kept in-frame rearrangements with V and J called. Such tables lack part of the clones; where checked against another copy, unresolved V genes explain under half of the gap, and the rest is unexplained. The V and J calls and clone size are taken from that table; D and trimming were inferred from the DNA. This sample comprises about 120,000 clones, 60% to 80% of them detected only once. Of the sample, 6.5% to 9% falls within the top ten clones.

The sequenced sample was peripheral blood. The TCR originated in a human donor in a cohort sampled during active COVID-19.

The sequenced DNA is TGTGCCAGCAGCCAAGATTACAGGCCCACTAGCAATCAGCCCCAGCATTTT. This translates into CASSQDYRPTSNQPQHF. This sequence uses TRBV4-2 and TRBJ1-5; the D gene is possibly TRBD1, with 5 bases matching. Looking up the germline V gene yields CDR1 LGHNA and CDR2 YNFKEQ. The CDR3 covers 17 residues, taking in both the cysteine and the phenylalanine. The kept DNA is CDR3 alone, 51 bases in frame from the first base. Relative to germline, V is 0 bases shorter and J is 0 bases shorter, with 12 bases between their ends.